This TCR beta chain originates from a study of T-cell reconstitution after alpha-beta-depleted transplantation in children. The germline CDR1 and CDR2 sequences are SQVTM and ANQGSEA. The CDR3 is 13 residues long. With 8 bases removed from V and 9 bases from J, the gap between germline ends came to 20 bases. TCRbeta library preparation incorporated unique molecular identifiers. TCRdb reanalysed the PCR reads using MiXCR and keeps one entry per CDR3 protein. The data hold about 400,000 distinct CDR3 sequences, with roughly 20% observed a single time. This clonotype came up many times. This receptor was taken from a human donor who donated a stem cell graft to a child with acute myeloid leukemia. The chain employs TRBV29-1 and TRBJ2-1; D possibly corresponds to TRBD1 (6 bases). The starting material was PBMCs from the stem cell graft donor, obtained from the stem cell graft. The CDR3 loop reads CSTRDNLLREQFF. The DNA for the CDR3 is TGCAGCACCCGGGACAATTTACTCCGTGAGCAGTTCTTC.